The source of this T cell receptor (beta chain) is a study of cytomegalovirus exposure and HLA in healthy donors. Across the whole study: Early release data held around 82 million unique TCRs from HLA-typed donors. Among the approximately 400 genotyped donors, approximately 81% were placed in the Caucasian-associated ancestry cluster.

To note about this clone: The antigen remains undetermined.

The PCR made use of 60 Vbeta and 13 Jbeta primers. The table came from immunoSEQ multiplex PCR; TCRdb's copy has only in-frame clones and leaves some out. The data show 70,000 to 85,000 clones, with around 62% seen just once and roughly 4.5% held by the top ten. Study results and caveats: Donor immune exposure was known only as CMV serostatus. In vitro confirmation showed three CMV-associated chains to be CMV antigen specific.

This receptor was taken from a male donor in good health and CMV-seropositive. Specimen: PBMCs.

The CDR3 region is CASSVSGGTGELFF. Written as DNA, the CDR3 is TGCGCCAGCAGTGTTAGCGGGGGGACCGGGGAGCTGTTTTTT. The V and J genes are TRBV10-2 and TRBJ2-2; TRBD2 matches 10 bases. The V gene end was trimmed by 4 bases and the J gene end by 5 bases; junction bases not matched to a gene: 1. The CDR3 sequence is 14 residues long. Germline values: CDR1 WSHSY, CDR2 SAAADI.